The 20 T cell receptor beta chains below were found in one sample sequenced in a study of blood T cell repertoires in COVID-19. TCRdb's copy holds only in-frame clones and misses some; the assay was immunoSEQ multiplex PCR. The repertoire consists of approximately 120,000 clones, with over 75% occurring once and the leading ten covering roughly 12%. Sequencing was done on a sample of peripheral blood. The receptors were gathered from a man aged 60 to 69 with acute or convalescent COVID-19.

The chain is built from TRBV15 and TRBJ1-2, with D perhaps matching TRBD1 (5 bases). The V gene's germline CDR1 is LNHNV and CDR2 YYDKDF (reference sequence). This CDR3 spans 15 amino acids. Trimming removed 0 bases from V and 8 bases from J, with 16 bases in between. The chain's CDR3 is CATSREGIDRGGYTF. CDR3 sequence (DNA): TGTGCCACCAGCAGAGAAGGAATAGACAGAGGAGGCTACACCTTC. Variable domain in full (rest from reference TRBV15 and TRBJ1-2): DAMVIQNPRYQVTQFGKPVTLSCSQTLNHNVMYWYQQKSSQAPKLLFHYYDKDFNNEADTPDNFQSRRPNTSFCFLDIRSPGLGDTAMYLCATSREGIDRGGYTFGSGTRLTVV.

This chain uses TRBV28 with TRBJ2-1; D is unresolved. CDR1 and CDR2 from the germline V gene are MDHEN and SYDVKM. Trimming removed 6 bases from V and 12 bases from J, with 15 bases in between. The CDR3 extends over 12 amino acids. The CDR3 loop reads CASSLPPGGQFF. In nucleotides, the CDR3 is TGTGCCAGCAGCCTCCCCCCGGGTGGGCAGTTCTTC.

The CDR3 here is CAWNTGKADGYTF. In nucleotides, the CDR3 is TGTGCCTGGAATACAGGGAAAGCTGATGGCTACACCTTC. This sequence joins TRBV30 and TRBJ1-2; D may be TRBD1 (6 bases). V lost 4 bases and J lost 6, with 15 bases in between. Germline V gives CDR1 GTSNPN, CDR2 SVGIG (reference sequence). The CDR3 is 13 residues long.

J is TRBJ1-1 and V is TRBV7-9; D might be TRBD1 (6 bases). The V end was cut by 5 bases, the J end by 4 bases, with 11 bases between. The CDR3 is made up of 13 amino acids. The germline CDR1 and CDR2 sequences are SEHNR and FQNEAQ (reference sequence). CDR3 sequence: CASSVRQVTEAFF. The CDR3 nucleotides are TGTGCCAGCAGCGTCAGACAGGTCACTGAAGCTTTCTTT.

This rearrangement joins TRBV30 to TRBJ1-5; no clear D. The CDR3 consists of 15 residues. Germline assignment: CDR1 GTSNPN and CDR2 SVGIG (reference sequence). Trimming removed 3 bases at V and 1 base at J, with 13 bases between. This CDR3 is CAWRPPGFSNQPQHF. CDR3 sequence (DNA): TGTGCCTGGAGGCCACCGGGTTTCAGCAATCAGCCCCAGCATTTT.

The chain carries TRBV27 and TRBJ2-7; 8 bases fit TRBD2. CDR3 length equals 15 residues. In germline, CDR1 is MNHEY, CDR2 SMNVEV (reference sequence). V was clipped by 4 bases and J by 4 bases; unmatched bases: 9. The CDR3 region has the DNA TGTGCCAGCAGTTACAACCCAGCGGGAGCATACGAGCAGTACTTC. Translated, it gives CASSYNPAGAYEQYF.

This clone has more than one count but fewer than ten. The chain uses TRBV11-2 and TRBJ2-7; tentatively, D is TRBD1 (5 bases). V lost 5 bases and J 4 bases, leaving 9 bases between the germline ends. Germline loops: CDR1 SGHAT, CDR2 FQNNGV. The CDR3 has 12 amino acids. This CDR3 reads CASSPQGYEQYF. In nucleotides, the CDR3 is TGTGCCAGCAGCCCGCAGGGTTACGAGCAGTACTTC.

This clone has just a few counts. This chain connects TRBV7-8 to TRBJ1-5, with 10 bases that match TRBD1. Trimming removed 5 bases from V and 7 bases from J; junction bases left unmatched: 11. Germline V gives CDR1 SGHVS, CDR2 FQNEAQ. The CDR3 runs to 16 residues. The CDR3, as DNA: TGTGCCAGCAGCATATTCAACCGGGACAGGGGCCAGCCCCAGCATTTT. The encoded protein is CASSIFNRDRGQPQHF.

The chain is built from TRBV10-3 and TRBJ1-1; D unresolved. The CDR3 runs 15 residues. Trimming removed 0 bases at V and 0 bases at J, with 8 bases between. The V gene's germline CDR1 is ENHRY and CDR2 SYGVKD. The CDR3 sequence: CAISESGMLNTEAFF. The CDR3 DNA reads TGTGCCATCAGTGAGTCCGGGATGTTGAACACTGAAGCTTTCTTT.

This clone was counted a few times. Other DNA sequences in the same sample also yield this CDR3. V is TRBV28 and J is TRBJ1-2; the match to TRBD1 covers 9 bases. The CDR3 is 13 residues long. From germline, CDR1 is MDHEN and CDR2 SYDVKM. Losses at the gene ends were 6 bases for V and 8 bases for J; bases not matched to a gene: 7. Written as DNA, the CDR3 is TGTGCCAGCAGCTCGGGACAGGGAGGAGGCTACACCTTC. Translation gives CASSSGQGGGYTF.

This chain links TRBV5-1 with TRBJ2-1; 10 positions match TRBD2. The CDR3 covers 15 residues. Per the germline V gene, CDR1 is SGHRS and CDR2 is YFSETQ. After removal of 4 bases from V and 4 bases from J, the junction contained 5 bases not matched to a gene. CDR3 bases: TGCGCCAGCAGCCCTCCTAGCGGGGGTTACAATGAGCAGTTCTTC. It specifies CASSPPSGGYNEQFF.

The gene calls are TRBV21-1 and TRBJ1-2; the DNA was not compared with TRBD1, the D call given in the table. TRBV21-1 is described as a pseudogene. This CDR3 has 17 amino acids. The DNA for the CDR3 is TGTGCCAGCATCCCGAGGGGACAGGCCTCAAAAGGGGGAGGCTACACCTTC. The encoded protein is CASIPRGQASKGGGYTF.

The rearrangement uses TRBV2 and TRBJ2-1; 8 nucleotides agree with TRBD1. Per the germline V gene, CDR1 is SNHLY and CDR2 is FYNNEI. This CDR3 is built from 12 residues. V lost 5 bases, J lost 8 bases, and 2 bases stayed unmatched. CDR3 sequence: CASSKGQDEQFF. CDR3 sequence (DNA): TGTGCCAGCAGTAAGGGACAGGATGAGCAGTTCTTC.

As for this clone: The sample carries other DNA sequences with the same CDR3. The gene calls are TRBV18 and TRBJ2-5; D might be TRBD1 (5 bases). V was trimmed by 2 bases and J by 5 bases, leaving 9 bases between them. CDR1 and CDR2 (germline): KGHSH, LQKENI. The CDR3 is 13 amino acids. The CDR3 is CASSPGQGETQYF. The DNA of the CDR3 is TGTGCCAGCTCACCAGGCCAGGGTGAGACCCAGTACTTC.

The rearrangement links TRBV14 to TRBJ2-1; 8 nucleotides match TRBD2. CDR1 and CDR2 (germline): SGHDN, FVKESK. V lost 4 bases to trimming and J lost 7 bases; unmatched junction nucleotides: 9. CDR3 length: 15 amino acids. In DNA form, the CDR3 reads TGTGCCAGCAGCCGCCCGGGACTAGTTTTTAATGAGCAGTTCTTC. Residues: CASSRPGLVFNEQFF.

The chain links TRBV5-1 to TRBJ1-3; 7 bases agree with TRBD1. CDR1 SGHRS and CDR2 YFSETQ come from the germline V gene. This CDR3 spans 15 amino acids. V trimming: 3 bases; J trimming: 0 bases; junction bases outside the gene matches: 3. The CDR3 DNA reads TGCGCCAGCAGCTCGGGACAGACCTCTGGAAACACCATATATTTT. It codes for CASSSGQTSGNTIYF.

V is TRBV5-8 and J is TRBJ1-4; perhaps TRBD1 as D (6 bases). Germline V gene sequence: CDR1 SGHTS, CDR2 YDEGEE. The CDR3 totals 15 residues. V dropped 5 bases and J dropped 2 bases, with 13 bases sitting between them. The CDR3, as DNA: TGTGCCAGCAGGACTTTGCAGGGGACTAATGAAAAACTGTTTTTT. This translates into CASRTLQGTNEKLFF.

This chain joins TRBV4-1 and TRBJ2-5; D is undetermined. V gave up 2 bases and J gave up 5 bases, with 15 bases separating them. Per germline, CDR1 MGHRA and CDR2 YSYEKL. The CDR3 has 15 residues. CDR3 residues: CASSQPHAGGETQYF. The CDR3 nucleotides read TGCGCCAGCAGCCAACCCCACGCAGGTGGGGAGACCCAGTACTTC.

The chain uses TRBV4-1 and TRBJ2-5, with D possibly TRBD2 on 5 matching bases. CDR1 and CDR2 from the germline V gene are MGHRA and YSYEKL. V was shortened by 1 base and J by 4 bases, with 10 bases between the two germline ends. This CDR3 contains 14 residues. The CDR3 sequence: CASSQAHSGETQYF. Here the CDR3 DNA reads TGCGCCAGCAGCCAAGCCCACAGCGGAGAGACCCAGTACTTC.

V usage is TRBV9 and J usage is TRBJ2-7, with D unclear. There are 13 residues in the CDR3. Looked up from germline, CDR1 is SGDLS and CDR2 is YYNGEE. Trimming pared 2 bases from V and 4 bases from J, leaving 10 bases between. The CDR3 protein is CASSVSPSYEQYF. The CDR3 nucleotides read TGTGCCAGCAGCGTGTCCCCCTCTTACGAGCAGTACTTC.